The TCR beta chain described here comes from a study of blood T cell repertoires in COVID-19. Per the germline V gene, CDR1 is SGHNT and CDR2 is YENEEA. V was clipped by 3 bases and J by 9 bases; unmatched bases: 14. The CDR3 has 16 amino acids. Sequencing used immunoSEQ multiplex PCR; TCRdb keeps in-frame clones, though not all of them. The sample lists 80,000 or so clones, approximately 86% occurring once. Input material: peripheral blood. V usage is TRBV11-3 and J usage is TRBJ2-1; the match to TRBD2 covers 7 bases. The sequence was collected from a human donor in a cohort sampled during active COVID-19. CDR3 nucleotides: TGTGCCAGCAGCTTCAAAAAAGCGGGGTACGTTCTTGAGCAGTTCTTC. Translating it yields CASSFKKAGYVLEQFF.